Described below is a single TCR beta chain sequence and its context. The antigen is undetermined. The sample is drawn from a study of shared clonotypes between healthy human individuals. General study findings and limits: A handful of donors shared approximately 5% of their naive CD4 clonotypes. Only a few donors were included, so the genetic and exposure-history diversity represented was limited.

Only Caucasian adults living in Nashville, Tennessee served as donors. The CDR3 runs 15 residues. With 3 bases clipped from V and 5 bases from J, the junction kept 8 bases outside the gene matches. CDR1 MNHNS and CDR2 SASEGT come from the germline V gene. Some clones are missing from TCRdb's copy, which holds only in-frame ones; the method was immunoSEQ multiplex PCR. The repertoire holds over 850,000 clones, with about 80% as singletons. The chain has TRBV6-1 and TRBJ2-5, with TRBD1 matching 8 bases. This TCR was sampled from a man aged 18-30 years in good health. Some clones in this sample may be carry-over from other donors' samples. The specimen was memory CD4+ T cells from PBMCs. Documented subset: CD45RA-negative fraction. The CDR3: CASSDAGGDWETQYF. CDR3 bases: TGTGCCAGCAGTGATGCAGGGGGCGATTGGGAGACCCAGTACTTC.